These 9 T cell receptor beta chains were all obtained from the same sample, sequenced in a study of human versus mouse CDR3 diversity and MHC coevolution. Sequenced by immunoSEQ multiplex PCR; TCRdb stores in-frame clones only, minus some. Among 86,000 or so clones listed, over 85% were seen once. Sequencing was carried out using naive CD4+ T cells from blood. As for subset: CD45RO-negative CD62L-positive naive CD4 T cells. The receptors stem from a person aged 30-69 years in good health.

The rearrangement links TRBV7-2 to TRBJ2-2; 15 bases are a match to TRBD2. Germline lookup yields CDR1 SGHTA and CDR2 FQGNSA. This CDR3 contains 18 residues. Trimming took 7 bases from V and 3 from J; bases not matched to a gene: 9. Here the CDR3 DNA reads TGTGCCAGCAAAAGGGGACTAGCGGGGGGACCCTACACCGGGGAGCTGTTTTTT. The encoded protein is CASKRGLAGGPYTGELFF.

This clone appeared a single time. CDR3 sequence reads: CASSHRGQNTGELFF. The CDR3 nucleotides read TGTGCCAGCAGCCACAGGGGGCAGAACACCGGGGAGCTGTTTTTT. This rearrangement joins TRBV7-9 to TRBJ2-2; TRBD1 matches 9 bases. The CDR3 totals 15 residues. Germline CDR1 is SEHNR and CDR2 is FQNEAQ (reference sequence). The V and J ends lost 5 bases and 1 base, in that order; junction bases with no gene match: 2.

The chain has TRBV5-6 and TRBJ2-2; TRBD1 matches at 10 bases. The CDR3 runs 16 residues. In germline, CDR1 is SGHDT, CDR2 YYEEEE. Unmatched junction bases numbered 10, after V lost 4 bases and J lost 7 bases. CDR3 region: CASSRSGTGANGELFF. The CDR3 bases are TGTGCCAGCAGCCGATCCGGGACAGGGGCAAACGGGGAGCTGTTTTTT.

This clone was recorded once. The V gene is TRBV11-1, the J gene TRBJ1-1, with D perhaps matching TRBD1 (5 bases). The V gene lost 3 bases and the J gene lost 1 base, with 15 bases spanning the gap. The CDR3 loop spans 16 amino acids. In germline, CDR1 is SGHAT, CDR2 FQDESV (reference sequence). This CDR3 reads CASSFVGLRENTEAFF. The CDR3 nucleotides read TGTGCCAGCAGCTTTGTGGGGCTTAGAGAGAACACTGAAGCTTTCTTT.

The CDR3 DNA sequence: TGCGCCAGCAGCCCCGGACTAGCGGTTAGCACAGATACGCAGTATTTT. Translation gives CASSPGLAVSTDTQYF. V usage is TRBV5-1 and J usage is TRBJ2-3; 10 nucleotides line up with TRBD2. The germline CDR1 and CDR2 sequences are SGHRS and YFSETQ. CDR3 size: 16 residues. V lost 4 bases, J lost 0 bases, and 5 bases stayed unmatched.

V is TRBV28 and J is TRBJ1-5; D is perhaps TRBD1 (6 bases). This CDR3 is 14 amino acids long. Germline V CDR1 and CDR2: MDHEN, SYDVKM. V was trimmed by 2 bases and J by 6 bases, leaving 11 bases between them. The CDR3 sequence: CASSLTHRAQPQHF. Written as DNA, the CDR3 is TGTGCCAGCAGTTTAACTCACAGGGCTCAGCCCCAGCATTTT.

The CDR3, as DNA: TGTGCCAGCAGCTATCACGGGGGGTCCTACGAGCAGTACTTC. Protein product: CASSYHGGSYEQYF. This chain uses TRBV7-3 with TRBJ2-7; 7 positions match TRBD2. With V trimmed by 4 bases and J by 1 base, 4 bases remained unmatched. Germline assignment: CDR1 SGHTA and CDR2 FQGTGA. CDR3 length: 14 residues. Using reference TRBV7-3 and TRBJ2-7 for the parts outside the CDR3, the full variable domain is GAGVSQTPSNKVTEKGKYVELRCDPISGHTALYWYRQSLGQGPEFLIYFQGTGAADDSGLPNDRFFAVRPEGSVSTLKIQRTERGDSAVYLCASSYHGGSYEQYFGPGTRLTVT.

This chain links TRBV29-1 with TRBJ2-7, with 10 nucleotides matching TRBD2. This CDR3 is 14 amino acids long. V shed 4 bases, J shed 0 bases, and the junction held 3 bases outside the gene matches. Germline lookup yields CDR1 SQVTM and CDR2 ANQGSEA. CDR3 in DNA: TGCAGCGTTGCAGCTAGCGGGGGCTCCTACGAGCAGTACTTC. Translating it yields CSVAASGGSYEQYF.

The chain combines TRBV28 with TRBJ2-5; weak D call: TRBD2 (6 bases). Germline V gene data show CDR1 as MDHEN and CDR2 as SYDVKM. The CDR3 is made up of 15 amino acids. V lost 10 bases and J lost 4, with 22 bases in between. Here the CDR3 reads CATRAEGPKAETQYF. CDR3 coding DNA: TGTGCCACCCGAGCGGAGGGACCTAAGGCAGAGACCCAGTACTTC.